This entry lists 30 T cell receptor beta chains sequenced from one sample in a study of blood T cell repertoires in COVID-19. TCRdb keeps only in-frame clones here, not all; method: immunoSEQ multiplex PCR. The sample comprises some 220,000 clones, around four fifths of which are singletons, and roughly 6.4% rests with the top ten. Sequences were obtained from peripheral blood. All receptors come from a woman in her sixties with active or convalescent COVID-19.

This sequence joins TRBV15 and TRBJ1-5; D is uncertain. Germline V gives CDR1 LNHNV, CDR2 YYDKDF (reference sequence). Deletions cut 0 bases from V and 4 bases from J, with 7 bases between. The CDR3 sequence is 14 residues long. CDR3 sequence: CATSRDRSNQPQHF. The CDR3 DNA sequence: TGTGCCACCAGCAGAGATCGGTCTAATCAGCCCCAGCATTTT.

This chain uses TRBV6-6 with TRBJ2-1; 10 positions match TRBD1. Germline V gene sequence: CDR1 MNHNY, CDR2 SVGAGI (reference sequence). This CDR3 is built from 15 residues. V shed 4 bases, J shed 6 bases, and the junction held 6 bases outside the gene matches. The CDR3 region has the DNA TGTGCCAGCAGTTCCGACAGGGGGCGAGGCAATGAGCAGTTCTTC. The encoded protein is CASSSDRGRGNEQFF.

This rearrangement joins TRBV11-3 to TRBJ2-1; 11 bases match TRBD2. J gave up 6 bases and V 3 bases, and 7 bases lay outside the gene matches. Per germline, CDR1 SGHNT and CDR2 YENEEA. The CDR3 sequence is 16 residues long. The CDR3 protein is CASSFRGTSGANEQFF. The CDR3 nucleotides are TGTGCCAGCAGCTTCCGGGGGACTAGCGGAGCCAATGAGCAGTTCTTC.

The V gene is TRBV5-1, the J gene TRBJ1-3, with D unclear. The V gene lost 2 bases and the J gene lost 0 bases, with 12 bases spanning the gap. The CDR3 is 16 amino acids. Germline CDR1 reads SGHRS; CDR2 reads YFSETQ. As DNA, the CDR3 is TGCGCCAGCAGCTTCGCGGGCCAGAGCTCTGGAAACACCATATATTTT. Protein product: CASSFAGQSSGNTIYF.

The CDR3 sequence: CASREADTGQPQHF. The CDR3, as DNA: TGCGCCAGCAGAGAGGCGGATACGGGTCAGCCCCAGCATTTT. V and J are TRBV10-2 and TRBJ1-5; unclear D gene. The V gene lost 6 bases and the J gene lost 6 bases, with 15 bases spanning the gap. Looked up from germline, CDR1 is WSHSY and CDR2 is SAAADI. The CDR3 covers 14 residues.

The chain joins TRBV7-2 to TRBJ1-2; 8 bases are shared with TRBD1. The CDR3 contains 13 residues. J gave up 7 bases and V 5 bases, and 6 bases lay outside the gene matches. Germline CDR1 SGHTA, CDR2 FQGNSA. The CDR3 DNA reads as TGTGCCAGCAGCGGATACAGGGGGGCTGGCTACACCTTC. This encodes CASSGYRGAGYTF.

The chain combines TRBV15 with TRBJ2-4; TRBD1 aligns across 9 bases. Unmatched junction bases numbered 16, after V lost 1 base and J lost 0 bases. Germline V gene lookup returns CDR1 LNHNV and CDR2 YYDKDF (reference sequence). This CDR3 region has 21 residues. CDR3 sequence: CATSRGPQFWTGVIAKNIQYF. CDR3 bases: TGTGCCACCAGCAGAGGCCCCCAGTTTTGGACAGGGGTGATAGCCAAAAACATTCAGTACTTC.

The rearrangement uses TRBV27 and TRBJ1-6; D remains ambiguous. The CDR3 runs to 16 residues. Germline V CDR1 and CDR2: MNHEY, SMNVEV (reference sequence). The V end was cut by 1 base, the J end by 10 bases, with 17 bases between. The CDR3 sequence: CASSLFPGDGGSPLHF. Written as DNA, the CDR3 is TGTGCCAGCAGTTTATTCCCGGGAGACGGCGGATCACCCCTCCACTTT.

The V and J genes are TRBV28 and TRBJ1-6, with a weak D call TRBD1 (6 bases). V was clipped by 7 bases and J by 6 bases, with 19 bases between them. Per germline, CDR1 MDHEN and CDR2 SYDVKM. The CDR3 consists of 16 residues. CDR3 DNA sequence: TGTGCCAGCAACCACCCCCGGACAGCCCTTAATTCACCCCTCCACTTT. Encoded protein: CASNHPRTALNSPLHF.

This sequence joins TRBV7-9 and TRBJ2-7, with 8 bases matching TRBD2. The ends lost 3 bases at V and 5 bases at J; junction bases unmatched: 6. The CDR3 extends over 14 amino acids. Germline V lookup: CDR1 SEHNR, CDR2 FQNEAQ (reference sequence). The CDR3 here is CASSFERESHEQYF. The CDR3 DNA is TGTGCCAGCAGCTTTGAGCGGGAGTCTCACGAGCAGTACTTC.

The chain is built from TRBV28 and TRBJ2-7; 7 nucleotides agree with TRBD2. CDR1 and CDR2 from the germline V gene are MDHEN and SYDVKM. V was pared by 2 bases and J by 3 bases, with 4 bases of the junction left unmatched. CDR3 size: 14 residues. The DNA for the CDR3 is TGTGCCAGCAGTTTAAGGGCGGGGGACTACGAGCAGTACGTC. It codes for CASSLRAGDYEQYV.

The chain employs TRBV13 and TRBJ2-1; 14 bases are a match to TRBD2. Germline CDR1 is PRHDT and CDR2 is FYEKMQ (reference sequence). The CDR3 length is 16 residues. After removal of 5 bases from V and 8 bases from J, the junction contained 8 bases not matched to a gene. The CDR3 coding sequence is TGTGCCAGCAGCCTGGGGACTAGCGGGAGTCTAGATGAGCAGTTCTTC. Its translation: CASSLGTSGSLDEQFF.

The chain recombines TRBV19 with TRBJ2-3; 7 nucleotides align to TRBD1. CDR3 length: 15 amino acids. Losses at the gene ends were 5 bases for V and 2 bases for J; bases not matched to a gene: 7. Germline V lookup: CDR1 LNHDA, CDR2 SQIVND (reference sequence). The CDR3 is CASSVSGQYTDTQYF. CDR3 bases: TGTGCCAGTAGTGTTTCGGGACAGTACACAGATACGCAGTATTTT.

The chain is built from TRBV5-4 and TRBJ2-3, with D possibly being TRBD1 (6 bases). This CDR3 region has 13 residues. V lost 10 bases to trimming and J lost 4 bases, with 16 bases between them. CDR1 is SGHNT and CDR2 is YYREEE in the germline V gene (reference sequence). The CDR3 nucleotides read TGTGCCTTCATGCAGGGGCGCCCAGATACGCAGTATTTT. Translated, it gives CAFMQGRPDTQYF.

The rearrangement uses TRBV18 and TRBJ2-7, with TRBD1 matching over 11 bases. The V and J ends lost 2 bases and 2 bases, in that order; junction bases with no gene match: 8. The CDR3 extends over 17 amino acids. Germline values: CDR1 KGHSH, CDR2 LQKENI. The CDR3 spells CASSPTGPGQGAYEQYV. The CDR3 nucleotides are TGTGCCAGCTCACCAACCGGTCCGGGACAGGGGGCCTACGAGCAGTACGTC.

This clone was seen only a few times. The CDR3 bases are TGTGCCAGCCTCCCGACTAGCGTATACCAAGAGACCCAGTACTTC. Protein product: CASLPTSVYQETQYF. The chain employs TRBV25-1 and TRBJ2-5, with 8 bases fitting TRBD2. Per germline, CDR1 MGHDK and CDR2 SYGVNS. The CDR3 consists of 15 residues. With 8 bases clipped from V and 0 bases from J, the junction kept 8 bases outside the gene matches.

CDR3 region: CASTPTGLGEAFF. The CDR3 nucleotides are TGTGCCAGCACTCCAACGGGGTTGGGTGAAGCTTTCTTT. The chain recombines TRBV28 with TRBJ1-1; no firm D call. V was clipped by 7 bases and J by 7 bases, with 16 bases between them. Germline lookup yields CDR1 MDHEN and CDR2 SYDVKM. This CDR3 is 13 amino acids long.

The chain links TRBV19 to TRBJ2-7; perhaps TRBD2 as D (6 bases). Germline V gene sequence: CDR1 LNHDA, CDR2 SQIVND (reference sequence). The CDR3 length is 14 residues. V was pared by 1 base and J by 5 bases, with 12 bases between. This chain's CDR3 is CASSIGAGMNEQYF. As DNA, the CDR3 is TGTGCCAGTAGTATAGGGGCGGGAATGAACGAGCAGTACTTC.

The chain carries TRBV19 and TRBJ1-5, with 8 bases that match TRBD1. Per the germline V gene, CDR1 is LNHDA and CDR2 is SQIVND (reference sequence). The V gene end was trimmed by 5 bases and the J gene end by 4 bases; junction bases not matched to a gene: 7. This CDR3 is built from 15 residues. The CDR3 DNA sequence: TGTGCCAGTAGTGTGCGGGACAGGACAAATCAGCCCCAGCATTTT. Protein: CASSVRDRTNQPQHF. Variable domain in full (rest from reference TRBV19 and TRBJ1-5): DGGITQSPKYLFRKEGQNVTLSCEQNLNHDAMYWYRQDPGQGLRLIYYSQIVNDFQKGDIAEGYSVSREKKESFPLTVTSAQKNPTAFYLCASSVRDRTNQPQHFGDGTRLSIL.

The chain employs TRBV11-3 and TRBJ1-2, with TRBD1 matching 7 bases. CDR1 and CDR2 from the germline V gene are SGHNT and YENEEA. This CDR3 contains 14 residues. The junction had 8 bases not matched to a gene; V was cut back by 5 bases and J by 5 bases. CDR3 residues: CASSLSGQPYGYTF. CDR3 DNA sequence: TGTGCCAGCAGCCTTTCGGGACAGCCTTATGGCTACACCTTC.

CDR3 sequence: CASQYNGELFF. As DNA, the CDR3 is TGTGCCAGTCAGTACAACGGGGAGCTGTTTTTT. The rearrangement uses TRBV19 and TRBJ2-2; D is ambiguous. Germline CDR1 and CDR2: LNHDA and SQIVND (reference sequence). With 8 bases removed from V and 7 bases from J, the gap between germline ends came to 8 bases. The CDR3 is made up of 11 amino acids.

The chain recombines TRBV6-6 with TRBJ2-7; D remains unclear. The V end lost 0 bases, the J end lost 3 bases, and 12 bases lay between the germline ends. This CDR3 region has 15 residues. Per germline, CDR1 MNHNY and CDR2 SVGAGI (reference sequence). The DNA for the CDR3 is TGTGCCAGCAGTTACTCGGGCAGCACTGGCTACGAGCAGTACTTC. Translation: CASSYSGSTGYEQYF.

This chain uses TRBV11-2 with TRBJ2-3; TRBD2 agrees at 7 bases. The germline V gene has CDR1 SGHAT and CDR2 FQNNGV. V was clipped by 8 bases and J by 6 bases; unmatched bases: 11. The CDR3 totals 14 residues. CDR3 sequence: CASSAARGEDTQYF. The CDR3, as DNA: TGTGCCAGCTCGGCCGCCCGGGGGGAGGATACGCAGTATTTT.

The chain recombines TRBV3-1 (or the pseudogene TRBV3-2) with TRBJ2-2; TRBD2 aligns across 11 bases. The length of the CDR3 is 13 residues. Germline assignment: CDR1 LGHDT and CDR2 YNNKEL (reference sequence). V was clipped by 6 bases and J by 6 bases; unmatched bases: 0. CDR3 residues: CASRLAGAGELFF. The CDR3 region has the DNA TGTGCCAGCAGACTAGCGGGGGCCGGGGAGCTGTTTTTT.

CDR3 nucleotide sequence: TGTGCCAGCAGCTCCTACCTGACCCGGACTAGCGCGAACACCGGGGAGCTGTTTTTT. Its protein is CASSSYLTRTSANTGELFF. The chain recombines TRBV13 with TRBJ2-2; 9 bases fit TRBD2. This CDR3 is 19 amino acids long. Germline CDR1 PRHDT, CDR2 FYEKMQ (reference sequence). J gave up 0 bases and V 4 bases, and 12 bases lay outside the gene matches.

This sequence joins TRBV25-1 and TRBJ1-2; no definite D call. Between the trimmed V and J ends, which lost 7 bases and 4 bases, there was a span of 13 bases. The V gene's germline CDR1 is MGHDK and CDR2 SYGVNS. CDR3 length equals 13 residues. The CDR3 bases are TGTGCCAGCAAAGCGGGCGCCGGCTATGGCTACACCTTC. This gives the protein CASKAGAGYGYTF.

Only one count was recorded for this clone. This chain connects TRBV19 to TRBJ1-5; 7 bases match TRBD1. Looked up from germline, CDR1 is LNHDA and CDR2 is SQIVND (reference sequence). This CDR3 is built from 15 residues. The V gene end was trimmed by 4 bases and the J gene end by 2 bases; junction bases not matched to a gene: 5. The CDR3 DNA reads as TGTGCCAGTAGTACCGCAACAGGGGGCAATCAGCCCCAGCATTTT. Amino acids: CASSTATGGNQPQHF.

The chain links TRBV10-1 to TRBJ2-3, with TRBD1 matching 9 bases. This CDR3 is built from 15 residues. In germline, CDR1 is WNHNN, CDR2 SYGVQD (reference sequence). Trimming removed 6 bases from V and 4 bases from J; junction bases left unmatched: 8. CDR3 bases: TGCGCCAGCAGCCTCACCGGGACAGGGTCAGATACGCAGTATTTT. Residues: CASSLTGTGSDTQYF.

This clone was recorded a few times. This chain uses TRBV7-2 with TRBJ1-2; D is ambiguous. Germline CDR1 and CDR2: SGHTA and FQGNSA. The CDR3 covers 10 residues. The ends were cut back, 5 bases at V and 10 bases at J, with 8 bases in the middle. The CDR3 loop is CASSPTDYTF. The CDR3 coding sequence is TGTGCCAGCAGCCCGACTGACTACACCTTC.

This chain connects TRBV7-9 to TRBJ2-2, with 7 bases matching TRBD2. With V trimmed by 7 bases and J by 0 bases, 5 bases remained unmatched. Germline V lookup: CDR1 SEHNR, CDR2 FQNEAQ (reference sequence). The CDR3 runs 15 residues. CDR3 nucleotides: TGTGCCAGCACCCGCGGGGGAGCGAACACCGGGGAGCTGTTTTTT. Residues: CASTRGGANTGELFF. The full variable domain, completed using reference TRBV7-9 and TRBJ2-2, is DTGVSQNPRHKITKRGQNVTFRCDPISEHNRLYWYRQTLGQGPEFLTYFQNEAQLEKSRLLSDRFSAERPKGSFSTLEIQRTEQGDSAMYLCASTRGGANTGELFFGEGSRLTVL.